The 5 T cell receptor beta chains presented below share a single source sample, sequenced in a study of blood T cells in healthy people across ages (dated by TCRdb to about 2015). Preparation of the library involved 5' RACE. A second about 7 to 11 cycle PCR used a sample-barcoded 5' primer and a J-beta primer mix. Using fastp trimming at Q25 and MiXCR clonotype assembly, TCRdb reanalyzed the public sequencing data and kept in-frame beta chains. One record per CDR3 amino acid sequence lists the most common genes and DNA. The sample table holds around 1,800,000 distinct CDR3 sequences, of which approximately 40% were seen once. The ten biggest clones cover approximately 22% of the sample. The sample consisted of blood. These receptors came from a human donor in good health.

Details on this clonotype: At one end, the junction sequence differs from germline, possibly due to a read error. The chain uses TRBV20-1 and TRBJ2-7; no clear D gene. There are 13 residues in the CDR3. Germline values: CDR1 DFQATT, CDR2 SNEGSKA (reference sequence). CDR3 nucleotide sequence: TGCGGTGCTGAACCGACGGATCCTTACGAGCAGTACTTC. The encoded protein is CGAEPTDPYEQYF.

The chain links TRBV18 to TRBJ1-1; 8 bases fit TRBD1. CDR3 length: 15 amino acids. Per the germline V gene, CDR1 is KGHSH and CDR2 is LQKENI. The trim removed 3 bases at V and 1 base at J, leaving 4 bases unmatched. This CDR3 reads CASSPSTGENTEAFF. CDR3 nucleotide sequence: TGTGCCAGCTCACCGTCGACAGGGGAGAACACTGAAGCTTTCTTT.

Only one count was recorded for this clonotype. The chain combines TRBV7-2 with TRBJ1-5; D perhaps matches TRBD1 (5 bases). The ends were cut back, 1 base at V and 0 bases at J, with 13 bases in the middle. The CDR3 covers 17 residues. Germline loops: CDR1 SGHTA, CDR2 FQGNSA. DNA of the CDR3: TGTGCCAGCAGCTTAGAGGGACGGGGGGTTAGCAATCAGCCCCAGCATTTT. Its protein product is CASSLEGRGVSNQPQHF. The full variable domain, its missing parts supplied by reference TRBV7-2 and TRBJ1-5, is GAGVSQSPSNKVTEKGKDVELRCDPISGHTALYWYRQSLGQGLEFLIYFQGNSAPDKSGLPSDRFSAERTGGSVSTLTIQRTQQEDSAVYLCASSLEGRGVSNQPQHFGDGTRLSIL.

V and J are TRBV6-2 or TRBV6-3 and TRBJ1-5; D unclear. With 2 bases removed from V and 5 bases from J, the gap between germline ends came to 10 bases. The germline gives CDR1 MNHEY, CDR2 SVGEGT. This CDR3 spans 14 amino acids. CDR3 DNA: TGTGCCAGCAGTTACATCGGGAACTATCAGCCCCAGCATTTT. It codes for CASSYIGNYQPQHF.

In its sample, this clonotype was seen a few times. The chain is built from TRBV10-3 and TRBJ2-1, with D hard to call. CDR3 length equals 12 residues. Germline CDR1 and CDR2: ENHRY and SYGVKD. The germline V and J ends were trimmed by 0 bases and 9 bases, with 6 bases remaining between them. The CDR3 region has the DNA TGTGCCATCAGTGAGTCGATGGGTGAGCAGTTCTTC. Its protein product is CAISESMGEQFF.